What follows is one T cell receptor beta chain and its context. Its antigen remains unidentified. The data are from a study of early stage breast cancer tumors. Notes on the study in general: Most shared enriched TCRB sequences were commonly generated ones.

The method was immunoSEQ multiplex PCR; TCRdb's version includes in-frame clones alone and lacks a portion of them. The repertoire has 30,000 to 35,000 clones, around 75% of them found once; the top ten carry roughly 4.5%. V lost 5 bases and J lost 8, with 18 bases in between. Looked up from germline, CDR1 is SNHLY and CDR2 is FYNNEI. The CDR3 runs 14 residues. Specimen: blood. The clonotype was recovered from a person aged 40 to 49 with breast cancer. The rearrangement links TRBV2 to TRBJ1-2; D is uncertain. The DNA for the CDR3 is TGTGCCAGCAGTTTAAACAGTCAGAAGGAAGGCTACACCTTC. Translating it yields CASSLNSQKEGYTF.